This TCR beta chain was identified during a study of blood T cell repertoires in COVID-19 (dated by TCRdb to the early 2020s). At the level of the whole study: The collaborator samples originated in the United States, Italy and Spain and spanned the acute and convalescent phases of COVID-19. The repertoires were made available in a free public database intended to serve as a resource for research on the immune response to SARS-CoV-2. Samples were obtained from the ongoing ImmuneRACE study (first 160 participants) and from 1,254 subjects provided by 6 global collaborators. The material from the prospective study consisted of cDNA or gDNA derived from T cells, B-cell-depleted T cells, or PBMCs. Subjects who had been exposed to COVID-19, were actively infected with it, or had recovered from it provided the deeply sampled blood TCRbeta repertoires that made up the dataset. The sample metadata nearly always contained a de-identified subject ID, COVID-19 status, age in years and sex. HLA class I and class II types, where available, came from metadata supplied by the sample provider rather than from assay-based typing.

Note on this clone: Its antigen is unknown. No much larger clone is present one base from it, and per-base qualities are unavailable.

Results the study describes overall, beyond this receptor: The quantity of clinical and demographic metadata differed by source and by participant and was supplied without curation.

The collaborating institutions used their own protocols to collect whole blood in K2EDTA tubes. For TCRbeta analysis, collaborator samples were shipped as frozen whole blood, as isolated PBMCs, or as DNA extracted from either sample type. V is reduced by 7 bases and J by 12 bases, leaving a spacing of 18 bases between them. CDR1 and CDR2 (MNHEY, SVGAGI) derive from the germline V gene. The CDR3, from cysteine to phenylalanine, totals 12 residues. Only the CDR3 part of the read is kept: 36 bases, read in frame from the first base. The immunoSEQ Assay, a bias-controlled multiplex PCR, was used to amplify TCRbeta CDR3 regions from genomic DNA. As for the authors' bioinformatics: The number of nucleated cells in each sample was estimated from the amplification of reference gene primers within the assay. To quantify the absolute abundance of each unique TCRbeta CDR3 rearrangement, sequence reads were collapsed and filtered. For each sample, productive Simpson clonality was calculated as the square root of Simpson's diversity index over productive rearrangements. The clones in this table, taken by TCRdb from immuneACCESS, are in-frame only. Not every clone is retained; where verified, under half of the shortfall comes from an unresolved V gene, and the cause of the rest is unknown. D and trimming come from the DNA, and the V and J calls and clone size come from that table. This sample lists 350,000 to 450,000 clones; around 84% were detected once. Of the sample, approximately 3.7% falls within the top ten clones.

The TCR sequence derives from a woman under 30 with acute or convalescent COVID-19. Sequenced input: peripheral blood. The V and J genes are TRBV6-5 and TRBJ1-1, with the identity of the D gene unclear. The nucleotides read TGTGCCAGCAATACCCTTTTCCAGGATTCTTTCTTT. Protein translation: CASNTLFQDSFF.